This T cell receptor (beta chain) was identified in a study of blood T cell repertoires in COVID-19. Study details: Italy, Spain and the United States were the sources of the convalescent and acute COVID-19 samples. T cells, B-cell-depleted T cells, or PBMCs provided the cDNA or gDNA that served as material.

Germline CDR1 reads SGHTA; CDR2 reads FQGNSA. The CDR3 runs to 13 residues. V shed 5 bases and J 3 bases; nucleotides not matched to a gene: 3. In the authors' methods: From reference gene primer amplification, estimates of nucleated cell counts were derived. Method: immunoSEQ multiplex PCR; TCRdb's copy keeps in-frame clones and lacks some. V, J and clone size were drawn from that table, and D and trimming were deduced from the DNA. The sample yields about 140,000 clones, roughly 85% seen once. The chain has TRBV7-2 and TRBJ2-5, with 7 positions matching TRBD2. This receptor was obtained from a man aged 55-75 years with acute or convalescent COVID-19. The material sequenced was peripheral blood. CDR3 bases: TGTGCCAGCAGCCGGCTAGCGGAAGAGACCCAGTACTTC. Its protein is CASSRLAEETQYF.